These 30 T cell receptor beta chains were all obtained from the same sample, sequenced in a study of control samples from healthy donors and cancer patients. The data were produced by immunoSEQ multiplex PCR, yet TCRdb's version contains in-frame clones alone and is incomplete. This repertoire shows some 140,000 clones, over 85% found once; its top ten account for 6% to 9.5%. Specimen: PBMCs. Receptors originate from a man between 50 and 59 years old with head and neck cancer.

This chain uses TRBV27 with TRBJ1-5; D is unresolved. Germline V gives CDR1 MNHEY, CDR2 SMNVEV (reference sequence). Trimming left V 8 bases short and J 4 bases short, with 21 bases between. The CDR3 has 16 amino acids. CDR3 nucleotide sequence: TGTGCCAGCCCTCAAGCGAGACCCAGCGTTAATCAGCCCCAGCATTTT. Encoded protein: CASPQARPSVNQPQHF.

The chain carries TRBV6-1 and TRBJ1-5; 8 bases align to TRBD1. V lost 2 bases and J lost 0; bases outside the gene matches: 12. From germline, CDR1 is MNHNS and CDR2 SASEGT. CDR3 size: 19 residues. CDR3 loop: CASSELGTGHHNSNQPQHF. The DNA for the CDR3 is TGTGCCAGCAGTGAACTGGGGACAGGTCACCACAATAGCAATCAGCCCCAGCATTTT.

The CDR3 loop is CASSLQANYGYTF. For the CDR3, the DNA is TGTGCCAGCAGCCTACAGGCGAACTATGGCTACACCTTC. The gene calls are TRBV5-6 and TRBJ1-2; perhaps TRBD1 as D (5 bases). V shed 4 bases and J shed 2 bases, with 9 bases lying between them. This CDR3 is 13 amino acids long. Per germline, CDR1 SGHDT and CDR2 YYEEEE. Full variable domain (rest looked up from reference TRBV5-6 and TRBJ1-2): DAGVTQSPTHLIKTRGQQVTLRCSPKSGHDTVSWYQQALGQGPQFIFQYYEEEERQRGNFPDRFSGHQFPNYSSELNVNALLLGDSALYLCASSLQANYGYTFGSGTRLTVV.

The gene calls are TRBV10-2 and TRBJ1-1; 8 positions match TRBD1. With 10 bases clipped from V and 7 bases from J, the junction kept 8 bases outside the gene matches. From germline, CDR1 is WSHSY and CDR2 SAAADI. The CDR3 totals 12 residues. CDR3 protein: CATTDRDDEAFF. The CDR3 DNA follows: TGCGCCACCACGGACAGGGATGATGAAGCTTTCTTT.

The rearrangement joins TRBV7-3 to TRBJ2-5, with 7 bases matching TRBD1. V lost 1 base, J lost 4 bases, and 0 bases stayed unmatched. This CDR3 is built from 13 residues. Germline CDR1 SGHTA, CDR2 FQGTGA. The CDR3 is CASSLNRGETQYF. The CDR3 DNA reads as TGTGCCAGCAGCTTAAACAGGGGAGAGACCCAGTACTTC.

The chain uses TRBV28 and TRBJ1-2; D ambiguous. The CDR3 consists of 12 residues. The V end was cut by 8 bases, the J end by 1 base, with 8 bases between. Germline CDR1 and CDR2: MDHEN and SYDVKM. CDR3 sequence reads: CASLRFNYGYTF. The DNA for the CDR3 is TGTGCCAGCCTGCGATTTAACTATGGCTACACCTTC.

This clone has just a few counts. In DNA form, the CDR3 reads TGTGCCACCAGTGCGGGACAGGGGAGAAACGGGGCCAACGTCCTGACTTTC. Amino acids: CATSAGQGRNGANVLTF. This chain connects TRBV24-1 to TRBJ2-6; the match to TRBD1 covers 10 bases. The CDR3 loop spans 17 amino acids. Germline CDR1 reads KGHDR; CDR2 reads SFDVKD. Trimming removed 5 bases from V and 4 bases from J; junction bases left unmatched: 7.

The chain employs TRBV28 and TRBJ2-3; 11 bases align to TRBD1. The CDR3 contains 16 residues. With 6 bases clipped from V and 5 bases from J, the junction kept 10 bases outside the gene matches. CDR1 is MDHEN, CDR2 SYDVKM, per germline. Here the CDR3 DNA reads TGTGCCAGCAGCCCCGGGACAGGGGGAACCTTAGATACGCAGTATTTT. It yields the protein CASSPGTGGTLDTQYF.

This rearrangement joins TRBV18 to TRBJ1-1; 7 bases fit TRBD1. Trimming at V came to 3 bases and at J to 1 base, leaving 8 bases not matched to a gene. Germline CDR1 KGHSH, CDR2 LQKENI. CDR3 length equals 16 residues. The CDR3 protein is CASSPPRDRWNTEAFF. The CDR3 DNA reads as TGTGCCAGCTCACCCCCCCGGGACAGATGGAACACTGAAGCTTTCTTT.

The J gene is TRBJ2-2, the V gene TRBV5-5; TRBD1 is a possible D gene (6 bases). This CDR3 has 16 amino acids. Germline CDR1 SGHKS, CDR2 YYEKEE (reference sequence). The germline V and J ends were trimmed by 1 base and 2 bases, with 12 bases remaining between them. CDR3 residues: CASSLKAGTNTGELFF. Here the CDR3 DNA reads TGTGCCAGCAGCTTGAAGGCCGGGACAAACACCGGGGAGCTGTTTTTT.

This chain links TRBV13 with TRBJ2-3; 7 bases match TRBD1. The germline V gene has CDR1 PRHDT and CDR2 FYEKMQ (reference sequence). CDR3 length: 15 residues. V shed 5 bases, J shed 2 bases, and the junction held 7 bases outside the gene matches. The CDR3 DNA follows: TGTGCCAGCAGCCTCCGGGACAGTTACACAGATACGCAGTATTTT. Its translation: CASSLRDSYTDTQYF.

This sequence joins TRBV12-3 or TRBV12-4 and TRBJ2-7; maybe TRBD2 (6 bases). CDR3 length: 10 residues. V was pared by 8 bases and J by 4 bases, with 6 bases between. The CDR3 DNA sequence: TGTGCCAGCGCGGGGTACGAGCAGTACTTC. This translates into CASAGYEQYF.

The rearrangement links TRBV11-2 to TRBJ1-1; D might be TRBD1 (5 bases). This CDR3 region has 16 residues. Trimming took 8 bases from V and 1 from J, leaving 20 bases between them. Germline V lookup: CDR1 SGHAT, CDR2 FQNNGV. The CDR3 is CASRAGGRPGNTEAFF. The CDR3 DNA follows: TGTGCCAGCCGAGCGGGGGGACGGCCGGGGAACACTGAAGCTTTCTTT.

CDR3 nucleotides: TGTGCCAGTAGTCTGGCAGGGGTCGACTATGGCTACACCTTC. Translated: CASSLAGVDYGYTF. The rearrangement joins TRBV19 to TRBJ1-2, with D perhaps matching TRBD1 (6 bases). CDR3 size: 14 residues. V was cut by 5 bases and J by 3 bases, with 13 bases left in between. Germline-derived CDR1 and CDR2 are LNHDA and SQIVND (reference sequence).

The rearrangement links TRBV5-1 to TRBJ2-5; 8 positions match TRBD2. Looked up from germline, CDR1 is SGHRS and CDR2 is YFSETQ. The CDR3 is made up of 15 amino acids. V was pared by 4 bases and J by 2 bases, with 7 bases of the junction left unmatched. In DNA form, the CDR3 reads TGCGCCAGCAGCAACGGACTAGCCCCACAAGAGACCCAGTACTTC. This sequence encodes CASSNGLAPQETQYF. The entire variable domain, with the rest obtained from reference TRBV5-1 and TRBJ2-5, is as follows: KAGVTQTPRYLIKTRGQQVTLSCSPISGHRSVSWYQQTPGQGLQFLFEYFSETQRNKGNFPGRFSGRQFSNSRSEMNVSTLELGDSALYLCASSNGLAPQETQYFGPGTRLLVL.

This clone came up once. CDR3 in amino acids: CASSLFSRWNYEQYF. The CDR3 bases are TGTGCCAGCAGCTTGTTTTCCCGGTGGAACTACGAGCAGTACTTC. The rearrangement uses TRBV5-6 and TRBJ2-7; D remains unclear. This CDR3 has 15 amino acids. The V end was cut by 1 base, the J end by 3 bases, with 14 bases between. From germline, CDR1 is SGHDT and CDR2 YYEEEE.

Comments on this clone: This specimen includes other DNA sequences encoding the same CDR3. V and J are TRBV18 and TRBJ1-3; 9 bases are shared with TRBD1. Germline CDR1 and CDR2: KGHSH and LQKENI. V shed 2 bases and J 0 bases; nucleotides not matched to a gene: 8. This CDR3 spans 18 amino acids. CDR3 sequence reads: CASSPKAPGQGSGNTIYF. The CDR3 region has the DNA TGTGCCAGCTCACCAAAGGCCCCGGGACAGGGCTCTGGAAACACCATATATTTT. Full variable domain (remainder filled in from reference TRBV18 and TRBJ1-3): NAGVMQNPRHLVRRRGQEARLRCSPMKGHSHVYWYRQLPEEGLKFMVYLQKENIIDESGMPKERFSAEFPKEGPSILRIQQVVRGDSAAYFCASSPKAPGQGSGNTIYFGEGSWLTVV.

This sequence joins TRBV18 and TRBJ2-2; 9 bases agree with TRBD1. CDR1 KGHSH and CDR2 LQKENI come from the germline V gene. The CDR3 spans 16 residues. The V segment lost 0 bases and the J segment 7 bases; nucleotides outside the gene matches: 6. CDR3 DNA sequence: TGTGCCAGCTCACCACCTGGACAGGGGTTAATCGGGGAGCTGTTTTTT. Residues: CASSPPGQGLIGELFF. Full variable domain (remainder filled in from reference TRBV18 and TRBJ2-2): NAGVMQNPRHLVRRRGQEARLRCSPMKGHSHVYWYRQLPEEGLKFMVYLQKENIIDESGMPKERFSAEFPKEGPSILRIQQVVRGDSAAYFCASSPPGQGLIGELFFGEGSRLTVL.

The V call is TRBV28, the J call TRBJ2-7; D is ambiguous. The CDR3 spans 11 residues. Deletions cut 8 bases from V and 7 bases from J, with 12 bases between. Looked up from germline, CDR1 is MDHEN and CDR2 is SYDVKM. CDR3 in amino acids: CASSPSEEQYF. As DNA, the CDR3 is TGTGCCAGCTCCCCTAGTGAGGAGCAGTACTTC.

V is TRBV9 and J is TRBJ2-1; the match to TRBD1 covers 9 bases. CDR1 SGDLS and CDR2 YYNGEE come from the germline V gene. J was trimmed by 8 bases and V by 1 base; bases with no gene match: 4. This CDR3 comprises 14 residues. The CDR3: CASSVRDRAYEQFF. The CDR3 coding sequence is TGTGCCAGCAGCGTAAGGGACAGGGCGTATGAGCAGTTCTTC.

The CDR3 sequence: CSVGYRSTDTQYF. The CDR3 nucleotides are TGCAGCGTTGGATACAGGAGCACAGATACGCAGTATTTT. This chain connects TRBV29-1 to TRBJ2-3; D might be TRBD1 (5 bases). The ends were cut back, 4 bases at V and 0 bases at J, with 8 bases in the middle. Germline V gene sequence: CDR1 SQVTM, CDR2 ANQGSEA. There are 13 residues in the CDR3.

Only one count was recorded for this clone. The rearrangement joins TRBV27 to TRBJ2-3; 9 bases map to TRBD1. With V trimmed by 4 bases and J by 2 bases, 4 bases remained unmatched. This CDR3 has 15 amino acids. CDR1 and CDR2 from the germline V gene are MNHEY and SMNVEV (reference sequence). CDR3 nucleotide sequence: TGTGCCAGCAGTTCCGGGACAGGGCACACAGATACGCAGTATTTT. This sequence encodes CASSSGTGHTDTQYF.

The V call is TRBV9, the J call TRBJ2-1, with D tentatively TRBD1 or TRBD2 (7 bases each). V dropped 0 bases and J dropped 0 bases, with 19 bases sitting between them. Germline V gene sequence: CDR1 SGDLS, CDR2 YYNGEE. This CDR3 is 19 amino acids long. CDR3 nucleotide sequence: TGTGCCAGCAGCGTAGCAGGGGGGGGGTCGCACAGCTCCTACAATGAGCAGTTCTTC. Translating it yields CASSVAGGGSHSSYNEQFF.

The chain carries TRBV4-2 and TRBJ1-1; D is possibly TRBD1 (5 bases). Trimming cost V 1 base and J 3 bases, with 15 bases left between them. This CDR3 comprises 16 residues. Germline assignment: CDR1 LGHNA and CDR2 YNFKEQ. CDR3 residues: CASSQAAGPEDTEAFF. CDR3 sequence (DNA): TGTGCCAGCAGCCAAGCGGCGGGGCCTGAAGACACTGAAGCTTTCTTT.

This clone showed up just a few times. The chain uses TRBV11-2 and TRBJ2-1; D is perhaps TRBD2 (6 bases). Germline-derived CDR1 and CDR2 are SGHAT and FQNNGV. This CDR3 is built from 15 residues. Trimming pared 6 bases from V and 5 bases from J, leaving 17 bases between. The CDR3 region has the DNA TGTGCCAGCAGGGGGTTGAGGAGGGCGAACAATGAGCAGTTCTTC. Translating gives CASRGLRRANNEQFF.

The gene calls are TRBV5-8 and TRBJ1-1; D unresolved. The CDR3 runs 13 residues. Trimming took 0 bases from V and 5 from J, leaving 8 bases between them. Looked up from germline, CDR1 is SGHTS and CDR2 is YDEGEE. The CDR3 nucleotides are TGTGCCAGCAGCTTGGACGGGAGTACTGAAGCTTTCTTT. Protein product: CASSLDGSTEAFF.

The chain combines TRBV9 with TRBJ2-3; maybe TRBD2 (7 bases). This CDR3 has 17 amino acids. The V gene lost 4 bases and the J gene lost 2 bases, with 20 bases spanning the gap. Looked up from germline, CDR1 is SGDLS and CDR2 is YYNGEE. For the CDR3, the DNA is TGTGCCAGCAGCTCCCCCGGGGGGCGGCCCCCCACAGATACGCAGTATTTT. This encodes CASSSPGGRPPTDTQYF.

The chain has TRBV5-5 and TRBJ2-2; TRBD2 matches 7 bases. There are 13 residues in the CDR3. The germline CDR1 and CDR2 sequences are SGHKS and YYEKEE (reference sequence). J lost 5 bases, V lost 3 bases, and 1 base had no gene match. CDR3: CASSWGGTGELFF. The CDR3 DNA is TGTGCCAGCAGCTGGGGGGGAACCGGGGAGCTGTTTTTT.

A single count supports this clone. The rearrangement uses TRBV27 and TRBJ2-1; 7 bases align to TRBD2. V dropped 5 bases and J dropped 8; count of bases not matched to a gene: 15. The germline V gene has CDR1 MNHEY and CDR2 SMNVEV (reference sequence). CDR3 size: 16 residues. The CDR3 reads CASSPSTGGSPDEQFF. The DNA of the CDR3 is TGTGCCAGCAGTCCCTCTACTGGCGGGAGCCCGGATGAGCAGTTCTTC.

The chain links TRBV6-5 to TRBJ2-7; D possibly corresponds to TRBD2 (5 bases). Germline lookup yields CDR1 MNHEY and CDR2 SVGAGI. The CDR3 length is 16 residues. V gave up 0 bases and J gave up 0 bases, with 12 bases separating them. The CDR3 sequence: CASSYSGALSSYEQYF. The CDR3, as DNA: TGTGCCAGCAGTTACTCGGGAGCGCTGAGCTCCTACGAGCAGTACTTC.